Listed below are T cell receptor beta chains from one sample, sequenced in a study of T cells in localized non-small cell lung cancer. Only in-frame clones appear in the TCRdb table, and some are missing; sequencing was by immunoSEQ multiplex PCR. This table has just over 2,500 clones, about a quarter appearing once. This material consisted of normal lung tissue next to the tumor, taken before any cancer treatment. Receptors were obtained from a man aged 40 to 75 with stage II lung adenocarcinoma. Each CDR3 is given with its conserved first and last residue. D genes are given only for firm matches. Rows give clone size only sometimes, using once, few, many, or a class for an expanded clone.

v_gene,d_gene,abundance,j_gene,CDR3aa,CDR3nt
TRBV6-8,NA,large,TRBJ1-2,CASSDPFGVGYGYTF,TGTGCCAGCAGTGACCCATTTGGAGTAGGCTATGGCTACACCTTC
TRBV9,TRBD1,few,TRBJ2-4,CASSGQGSNIQYF,TGTGCCAGCAGCGGACAGGGGTCGAACATTCAGTACTTC
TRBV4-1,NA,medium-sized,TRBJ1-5,CASSQVIQSSNQPQHF,TGCGCCAGCAGCCAAGTTATACAGTCTAGCAATCAGCCCCAGCATTTT
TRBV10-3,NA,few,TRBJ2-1,CAISETEGAVGYNEQFF,TGTGCCATCAGTGAGACGGAGGGGGCGGTTGGGTACAATGAGCAGTTCTTC
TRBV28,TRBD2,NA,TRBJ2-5,CASTVGGLAGWETQYF,TGTGCCAGCACCGTGGGGGGACTAGCGGGGTGGGAGACCCAGTACTTC
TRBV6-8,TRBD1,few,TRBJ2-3,CASRLPGQSTDTQYF,TGTGCCAGCAGACTGCCGGGACAGAGCACAGATACGCAGTATTTT
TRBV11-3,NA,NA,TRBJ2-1,CASSPYMTGVHYNEQFF,TGTGCCAGCAGCCCGTACATGACAGGCGTCCACTACAATGAGCAGTTCTTC
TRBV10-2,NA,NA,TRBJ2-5,CASSDTSRGETQYF,TGCGCCAGCAGTGATACTAGCCGGGGGGAGACCCAGTACTTC
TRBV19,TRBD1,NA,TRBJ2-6,CASSMRPRQGNVLTF,TGTGCCAGTAGTATGCGCCCCCGACAGGGCAACGTCCTGACTTTC
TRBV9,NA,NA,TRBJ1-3,CASTSGADLSGNTIYF,TGTGCCAGCACCTCGGGGGCAGACCTCTCTGGAAACACCATATATTTT
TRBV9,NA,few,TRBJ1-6,CASYFPGSSYNSPLHF,TGTGCCAGCTACTTTCCTGGAAGCTCCTATAATTCACCCCTCCACTTT
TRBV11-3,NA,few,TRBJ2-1,CASSSPGEEQNEQFF,TGTGCCAGCAGCTCCCCCGGGGAAGAACAGAATGAGCAGTTCTTC
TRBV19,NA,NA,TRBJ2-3,CASHQRGASSTDTQYF,TGTGCCTCTCACCAAAGGGGGGCATCTAGCACAGATACGCAGTATTTT
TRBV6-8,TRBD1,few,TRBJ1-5,CASSLGQGGQPQHF,TGTGCCAGCAGCCTAGGACAGGGGGGTCAGCCCCAGCATTTT
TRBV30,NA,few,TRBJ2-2,CAWSTRAGAGELFF,TGTGCCTGGAGTACGAGGGCGGGTGCCGGGGAGCTGTTTTTT
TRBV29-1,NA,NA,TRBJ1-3,CSAETDSSGNTIYF,TGCAGCGCCGAGACTGACTCCTCTGGAAACACCATATATTTT
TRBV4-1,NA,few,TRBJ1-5,CASSQEESNQPQHF,TGCGCCAGCAGCCAAGAAGAGAGCAATCAGCCCCAGCATTTT
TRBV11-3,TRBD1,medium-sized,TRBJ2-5,CASRLGQGSETQYF,TGTGCCAGCAGACTGGGACAGGGATCAGAGACCCAGTACTTC
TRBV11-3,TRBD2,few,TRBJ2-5,CASSFGRGSQETQYF,TGTGCCAGCAGCTTCGGGCGGGGGAGCCAAGAGACCCAGTACTTC
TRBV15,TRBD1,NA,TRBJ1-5,CATSRDQDRGRNQPQHF,TGTGCCACCAGCAGAGACCAAGACAGGGGGCGCAATCAGCCCCAGCATTTT
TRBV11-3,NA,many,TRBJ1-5,CASSLGLNNQPQHF,TGTGCCAGCAGCTTAGGTCTTAACAATCAGCCCCAGCATTTT
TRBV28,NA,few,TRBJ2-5,CASSLPNGETQYF,TGTGCCAGCAGTTTACCAAATGGGGAGACCCAGTACTTC
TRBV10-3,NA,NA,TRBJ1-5,CAISEINDTPQHF,TGTGCCATCAGTGAGATCAACGACACTCCCCAGCATTTT
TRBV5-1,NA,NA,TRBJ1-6,CASSSYRGASPLHF,TGCGCCAGCAGCTCATACAGAGGGGCTTCACCCCTCCACTTT
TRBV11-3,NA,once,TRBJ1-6,CASLAFGGQSQGEYNSPLHF,TGTGCCAGCCTGGCCTTCGGGGGGCAATCCCAAGGCGAATATAATTCACCCCTCCACTTT
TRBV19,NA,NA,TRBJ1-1,CASADTNTEAFF,TGTGCCAGCGCGGACACGAACACTGAAGCTTTCTTT
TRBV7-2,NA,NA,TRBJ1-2,CASSPDLNYGYTF,TGTGCCAGCAGTCCGGACCTTAACTATGGCTACACCTTC
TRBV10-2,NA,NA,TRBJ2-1,CASSDFPRDGGGSEQFF,TGCGCCAGCAGTGATTTCCCCCGGGACGGAGGAGGGAGTGAGCAGTTCTTC
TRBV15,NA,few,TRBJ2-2,CATSLSSRPGELFF,TGTGCCACCAGCCTTTCAAGCCGTCCCGGGGAGCTGTTTTTT
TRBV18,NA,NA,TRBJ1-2,CASSPSQGGGPNYGYTF,TGTGCCAGCTCACCATCCCAGGGAGGGGGTCCTAACTATGGCTACACCTTC
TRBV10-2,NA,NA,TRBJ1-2,CASSSGLKPYGYTF,TGCGCCAGCAGTTCGGGACTTAAGCCCTATGGCTACACCTTC
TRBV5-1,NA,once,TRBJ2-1,CASSLIRGRGGEQFF,TGCGCCAGCAGCTTGATAAGGGGGCGGGGCGGTGAGCAGTTCTTC
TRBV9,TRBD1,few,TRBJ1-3,CASSVGQFSGNTIYF,TGTGCCAGCAGCGTGGGACAGTTCTCTGGAAACACCATATATTTT
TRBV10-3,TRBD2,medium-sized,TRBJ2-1,CAISESWEGSYNEQFF,TGTGCCATCAGTGAGTCGTGGGAGGGCTCCTACAATGAGCAGTTCTTC
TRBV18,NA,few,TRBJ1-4,CASSPPTNEKLFF,TGTGCCAGCTCACCACCAACTAATGAAAAACTGTTTTTT
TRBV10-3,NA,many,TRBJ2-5,CAISHGQVVNPGHMAQETQYF,TGTGCCATCAGCCACGGACAAGTGGTGAACCCCGGACACATGGCCCAAGAGACCCAGTACTTC
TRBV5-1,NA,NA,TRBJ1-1,CASTIEGRNTEAFF,TGCGCCAGCACCATTGAGGGGAGAAACACTGAAGCTTTCTTT
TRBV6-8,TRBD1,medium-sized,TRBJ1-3,CASRTGSAGNTIYF,TGTGCCAGCCGGACAGGGTCTGCTGGAAACACCATATATTTT
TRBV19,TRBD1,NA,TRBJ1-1,CASTASRTGNTEAFF,TGTGCCAGTACCGCATCCCGGACAGGAAACACTGAAGCTTTCTTT
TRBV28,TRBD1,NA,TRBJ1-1,CASRVTGGASTEAFF,TGTGCCAGCAGGGTCACAGGGGGTGCGAGCACTGAAGCTTTCTTT